This T cell receptor beta chain was obtained from a study of T-cell memory formation after mild COVID-19. TCRdb redid the calling of the 5' RACE reads with MiXCR, one entry per CDR3 protein. The sample includes under 300,000 distinct CDR3 sequences, 16% of them seen just once. General study findings and limits: Mostly located in CM and EM were contracting CD4+ clones, with contracting CD8+ clones located in EMRA.

This clonotype was seen more than once but under ten times. What it binds is not known. The TCR sequence derives from a man aged 18 to 29 who had mild COVID-19 (a few samples of this study predate the infection). Cell type and time point are not known. Sequenced material: PBMCs or a T cell subset sorted from them (not recorded which).

CDR3 in amino acids: CASSYYRPGGEAQHF. In nucleotides, the CDR3 is TGTGCCAGCAGTTACTATAGACCAGGGGGCGAGGCCCAGCATTTT. The chain carries TRBV6-2 or TRBV6-3 and TRBJ1-5, with TRBD1 matching over 8 bases. This CDR3 comprises 15 residues. The junction had 10 bases not matched to a gene; V was cut back by 1 base and J by 11 bases. From germline, CDR1 is MNHEY and CDR2 SVGEGT.